This T cell receptor beta chain was profiled in a study of radiation and T cells in renal cell carcinoma. Measured with immunoSEQ multiplex PCR; TCRdb has only the in-frame clones, and not every one. This table has around 99,000 clones, 84% appearing once. Time point denoted: blood 4 weeks post-SBRT, at nephrectomy. Treatment: 15 Gy SBRT to primary tumor, nephrectomy 4 weeks later. After SBRT, blood was collected at 2 and 4 weeks, plus baseline. Sequences were derived from blood, sampled from a patient whose treatment included radiotherapy and nephrectomy. The sequence came from a man between 60 and 75 years old with renal cell carcinoma.

The CDR3, as DNA: TGTGCCAGTAGTCCCCTGGGCAGGGGGCCTCAAGAGACCCAGTACTTC. Its translation: CASSPLGRGPQETQYF. The rearrangement joins TRBV19 to TRBJ2-5, with 8 nucleotides matching TRBD1. Germline loops: CDR1 LNHDA, CDR2 SQIVND (reference sequence). The CDR3 runs 16 residues. Trimming cost V 5 bases and J 2 bases; bases outside gene matches: 10.